The present entry profiles one T cell receptor (beta chain) with its context. Its target is unknown. Sequencing was performed with immunoSEQ multiplex PCR; in TCRdb, only in-frame clones are kept and a portion is missing. The top ten hold roughly an eighth of the sample, which has 60,000 to 70,000 clones, 75% to 95% seen once. The data were obtained in a study of OX40 agonist ivuxolimab in advanced cancers. Study summary: Mean age around 60 years, range about 20 to 90; 82.7% male. Checkpoint inhibitors had been given previously to around 38% of patients. Study-wide findings and caveats: There was clonal expansion of CD4+ and CD8+ blood T cells by week 6 at 0.1 to 3.0 mg/kg.

The CDR3 covers 14 residues. The V end lost 0 bases, the J end lost 6 bases, and 13 bases lay between the germline ends. Germline values: CDR1 SGDLS, CDR2 YYNGEE. Autoimmune disease history or systemic immunosuppression excluded patients. This sequence joins TRBV9 and TRBJ2-7; D is possibly TRBD1 or TRBD2 (5 bases each). The receptor was derived from an adult with an advanced solid tumor such as melanoma, head and neck, liver or kidney cancer. The sample in question was CD4+ or CD8+ T cells sorted from blood, obtained in a trial of the OX40 agonist ivuxolimab. CDR3 sequence: CASSVGLGDGEQYF. The DNA of the CDR3 is TGTGCCAGCAGCGTAGGTCTAGGGGACGGCGAGCAGTACTTC.